This record covers a single T cell receptor (beta chain). The data belong to a study of T-cell reconstitution after alpha-beta-depleted transplantation in children. The germline V gene encodes CDR1 SGHRS and CDR2 YFSETQ. The CDR3 is 14 amino acids. V was clipped by 2 bases and J by 5 bases; unmatched bases: 4. The authors prepared the TCRbeta library with unique molecular identifiers. TCRdb ran MiXCR on the PCR reads and lists one entry per CDR3 protein. The sample includes 300,000 or so distinct CDR3 sequences, 23% of them seen just once. The sequencing used PBMCs, mostly from graft donor cells, collected 180 days after TCRalphabeta/CD19-depleted stem cell transplant. This TCR was recovered from a male patient between 5 and 17 years old who had a stem cell transplant for acute lymphoblastic leukemia, so the T cells may come from the graft donor. The rearrangement uses TRBV5-1 and TRBJ2-5; 9 bases are shared with TRBD2. The CDR3 bases are TGCGCCAGCAGCTTTAACAGCGGGAGGGAGACCCAGTACTTC. Translating gives CASSFNSGRETQYF.